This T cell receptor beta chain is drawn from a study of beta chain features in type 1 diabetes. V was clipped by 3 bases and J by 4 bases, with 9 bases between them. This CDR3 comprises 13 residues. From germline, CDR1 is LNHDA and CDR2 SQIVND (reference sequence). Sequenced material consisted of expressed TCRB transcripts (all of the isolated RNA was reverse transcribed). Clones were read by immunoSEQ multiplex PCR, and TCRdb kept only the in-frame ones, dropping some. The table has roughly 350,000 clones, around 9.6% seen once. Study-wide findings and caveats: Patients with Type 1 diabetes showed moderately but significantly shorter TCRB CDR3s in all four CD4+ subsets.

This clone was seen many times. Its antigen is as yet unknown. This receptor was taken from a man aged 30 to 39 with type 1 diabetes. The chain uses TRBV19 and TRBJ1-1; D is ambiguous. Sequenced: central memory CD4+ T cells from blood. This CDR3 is CASSMVTTTEAFF. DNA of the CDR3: TGTGCCAGTAGTATGGTGACGACCACTGAAGCTTTCTTT. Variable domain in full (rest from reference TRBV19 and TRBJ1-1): DGGITQSPKYLFRKEGQNVTLSCEQNLNHDAMYWYRQDPGQGLRLIYYSQIVNDFQKGDIAEGYSVSREKKESFPLTVTSAQKNPTAFYLCASSMVTTTEAFFGQGTRLTVV.